The rows below give T cell receptor beta chains drawn from one sample of a study of metastatic and nonmetastatic thyroid tumors. TCRdb reanalyzed the PCR reads via MiXCR. The table records about 45,000 clones, roughly 4% of them present only once. The sequencing sample was made of blood. These receptors were obtained from a female donor with papillary thyroid cancer or a benign thyroid nodule (not recorded which). Some clones in this sample may be carry-over from other donors' samples. Each CDR3 is given with its conserved first and last residue. A D gene is named only where the DNA matches it firmly. Clone size is shown for a subset of rows, as once, few, many or a class of expanded clone.

TRBJ2-7 TRBV6-1 - - CASSEDGAAAYEQYF TGTGCCAGCAGTGAAGATGGGGCCGCCGCCTACGAGCAGTACTTC
TRBJ1-5 TRBV30 - - CAWSPDVSRSNQPQHF TGTGCCTGGAGCCCCGATGTAAGCCGAAGCAATCAGCCCCAGCATTTT
TRBJ2-6 TRBV12-3/TRBV12-4 few - CASGGGQGAGANVLTF TGTGCCAGCGGGGGGGGACAAGGGGCTGGGGCCAACGTCCTGACTTTC
TRBJ1-1 TRBV3-1 many - CASSPPGNSRGTEAFF TGTGCCAGCAGCCCGCCCGGGAACTCCCGTGGCACTGAAGCTTTCTTT
TRBJ1-1 TRBV20-1 - TRBD1 CSALGGWNTEAFF TGCAGTGCTCTAGGGGGCTGGAACACTGAAGCTTTCTTT
TRBJ2-2 TRBV4-2 many - CASSQIRDTGELFF TGTGCCAGCAGCCAAATCAGGGACACCGGGGAGCTGTTTTTT
TRBJ2-2 TRBV6-1 - TRBD2 CASSEVVGEGTGELFF TGTGCCAGCAGTGAAGTCGTAGGGGAGGGCACCGGGGAGCTGTTTTTT
TRBJ2-3 TRBV27 few - CASSRIGVADTQYF TGTGCCAGCAGTCGGATAGGGGTGGCAGATACGCAGTATTTT
TRBJ1-1 TRBV9 - - CAGSVSTQGVGTEAFF TGTGCCGGCAGCGTGTCCACACAGGGTGTGGGCACTGAAGCTTTCTTT
TRBJ2-3 TRBV12-3/TRBV12-4 many - CASSVTPSSTDTQYF TGTGCCAGCAGTGTTACCCCCTCTAGCACAGATACGCAGTATTTT
TRBJ1-1 TRBV6-1 - - CASSEQGVTEAFF TGTGCCAGCAGTGAACAGGGCGTTACTGAAGCTTTCTTT
TRBJ1-5 TRBV19 many - CASKWGVNQPQHF TGTGCCAGTAAGTGGGGAGTCAATCAGCCCCAGCATTTT
TRBJ1-1 TRBV6-5 many TRBD1 CASSYSIGGQAFF TGTGCCAGCAGTTACTCGATAGGGGGCCAAGCTTTCTTT
TRBJ2-1 TRBV28 few TRBD2 CASSLAGGYYNEQFF TGTGCCAGCAGTTTAGCGGGAGGCTACTACAATGAGCAGTTCTTC
TRBJ2-5 TRBV20-1 - - CSAVLLQGGIETQYF TGCAGTGCTGTCCTCCTACAGGGGGGGATCGAGACCCAGTACTTC
TRBJ1-2 TRBV19 few TRBD1 CASTRTGYGYTF TGTGCCAGTACCAGGACAGGCTATGGCTACACCTTC
TRBJ2-2 TRBV9 many TRBD2 CASSVPRAGASTGELFF TGTGCCAGCAGCGTACCCAGGGCGGGAGCGAGCACCGGGGAGCTGTTTTTT
TRBJ2-7 TRBV18 many - CASSPPPGTYEQYF TGTGCCAGCTCACCACCCCCGGGAACCTACGAGCAGTACTTC
TRBJ2-7 TRBV28 few TRBD1 CASSKTGTGRGEQYF TGTGCCAGCAGTAAGACCGGGACAGGGAGGGGCGAGCAGTACTTC
TRBJ2-3 TRBV27 few - CASSLSRPDTQYF TGTGCCAGCTCCCTAAGCCGGCCAGATACGCAGTATTTT
TRBJ2-1 TRBV24-1 medium-sized TRBD1 CATDRGSSSYNEQFF TGTGCCACAGACAGGGGGTCGAGCTCCTACAATGAGCAGTTCTTC
TRBJ1-5 TRBV6-1 - - CASSEGGHGNQPQHF TGTGCCAGCAGTGAAGGGGGCCACGGCAATCAGCCCCAGCATTTT
TRBJ2-5 TRBV11-3 many - CASSSGPWGQTEETQYF TGTGCCAGCAGCTCAGGGCCCTGGGGCCAAACTGAGGAGACCCAGTACTTC
TRBJ1-1 TRBV5-5 few - CASSLEAGDTEAFF TGTGCCAGCAGCTTGGAGGCAGGGGACACTGAAGCTTTCTTT
TRBJ2-5 TRBV27 few - CASSKWSALGAAQYF TGTGCCAGCAGTAAATGGTCCGCTTTGGGAGCGGCCCAGTACTTC
TRBJ2-7 TRBV5-5 many TRBD2 CASSLGGLAVYEQYF TGTGCCAGCAGCCTGGGAGGACTAGCGGTTTACGAGCAGTACTTC
TRBJ1-2 TRBV20-1 many TRBD1 CSARDGGQAINYGYTF TGCAGTGCTAGAGATGGCGGACAGGCCATTAACTATGGCTACACCTTC
TRBJ2-5 TRBV5-1 many TRBD2 CASSLKAGGGFYQETQYF TGCGCCAGCAGCTTGAAGGCGGGAGGGGGATTTTACCAAGAGACCCAGTACTTC
TRBJ1-5 TRBV7-9 many - CASSLAQGPNQPQHF TGTGCCAGCAGTCTAGCCCAGGGTCCCAATCAGCCCCAGCATTTT
TRBJ1-2 TRBV7-8 many TRBD1 CASSPSGQGNYGYTF TGTGCCAGCAGCCCTTCGGGACAGGGGAACTATGGCTACACCTTC
TRBJ2-5 TRBV20-1 many - CSARDPLTTIGETQYF TGCAGTGCTAGAGATCCCCTCACGACTATAGGAGAGACCCAGTACTTC
TRBJ2-1 TRBV24-1 many - CATSDLGYNEQFF TGTGCCACCAGTGATTTGGGGTACAATGAGCAGTTCTTC
TRBJ1-2 TRBV6-1 many TRBD1 CASSEPGQGGGYTF TGTGCCAGCAGTGAACCGGGACAGGGTGGTGGCTACACCTTC
TRBJ1-2 TRBV24-1 many - CATSPGISHGDGYTF TGTGCCACCAGTCCCGGGATCTCCCATGGGGATGGCTACACCTTC
TRBJ1-2 TRBV28 - - CASSLFGATAGYTF TGTGCCAGCAGTTTATTCGGGGCTACAGCCGGCTACACCTTC
TRBJ1-1 TRBV12-3/TRBV12-4 many - CASSLSRDSEAFF TGTGCCAGCAGTTTATCGAGGGATTCTGAAGCTTTCTTT
TRBJ2-3 TRBV7-3 few TRBD2 CASSLDLAGDNMQYF TGTGCCAGCAGCCTAGATCTAGCGGGAGACAATATGCAGTATTTT
TRBJ2-1 TRBV11-2 many - CASSLELRGKQFF TGTGCCAGCAGCTTAGAATTACGGGGGAAGCAGTTCTTC
TRBJ1-6 TRBV7-9 few TRBD1 CASSLTGKDSPLHF TGTGCCAGCAGCTTGACAGGGAAAGATTCACCCCTCCACTTT
TRBJ2-2 TRBV3-1 many - CASSQQGNGELFF TGTGCCAGCAGCCAACAGGGGAACGGGGAGCTGTTTTTT
TRBJ2-1 TRBV19 many - CASSIGGGHEQFF TGTGCCAGTAGTATAGGCGGCGGCCATGAGCAGTTCTTC
TRBJ2-6 TRBV7-9 - - CASSYHGSGANVLNF TGTGCCAGCAGTTACCACGGCTCTGGGGCCAACGTCCTGAATTTC
TRBJ1-5 TRBV3-1 many - CASSRGRGQPQHF TGTGCCAGCAGCCGAGGGAGGGGTCAGCCCCAGCATTTT
TRBJ2-2 TRBV20-1 few - CSARTWRRGELFF TGCAGTGCTAGAACGTGGAGACGCGGGGAGCTGTTTTTT